What follows describes a single T cell receptor (beta chain). The antigen is not known. CDR3 length equals 14 residues. Germline V gene data show CDR1 as MNHEY and CDR2 as SMNVEV (reference sequence). Trimming stripped 3 bases from V and 8 bases from J, with 16 bases between. The sample is drawn from a study of graft-versus-host responses after intestinal transplantation. Study details: Tacrolimus plus steroids were given to all recipients for approximately 3 years, preceded by anti-thymocyte globulin induction. Study-level findings and limits: Association was observed between peak circulating GvH clone levels and early post-transplant HvG declines.

Libraries were prepared by immunoSEQ multiplex PCR; TCRdb keeps only in-frame clonotypes and omits some of them. Found here are fewer than 110,000 clones, over 80% of them singletons; the top ten hold less than 0.85%. The source was unstimulated CD4+ T cells sorted from spleen or lymph node cells, collected before transplant. The chain recombines TRBV27 with TRBJ1-2, with a possible D match to TRBD1 (6 bases). This TCR came from a human donor who was the organ donor for an intestinal transplant. The CDR3 loop is CASSFRGALRGYTF. The CDR3 region has the DNA TGTGCCAGCAGTTTTCGGGGGGCCCTTCGAGGCTACACCTTC.